This TCR beta chain was found in a study of response to subunit inactivated influenza vaccine. This clonotype was seen only a few times. Its antigen is currently unknown. Study-wide points: Every seasonal influenza vaccination brings in few new T cells, the authors suggested.

Via MiXCR, TCRdb re-called the RT-PCR reads, giving one row per CDR3 protein. The sample has 500,000 or so distinct CDR3 sequences; 11% are singletons. Trimming took 2 bases from V and 4 from J, leaving 13 bases between them. The CDR3 is 15 amino acids. Germline-derived CDR1 and CDR2 are SGHRS and YFSETQ. This chain connects TRBV5-1 to TRBJ2-1; possibly TRBD1 for D (6 bases). The material sequenced was PBMCs from blood, taken about 40 days after vaccination. The receptor was derived from a man aged 50-59 years who received an inactivated influenza vaccine. In DNA, the CDR3 is TGCGCCAGCAGCTTCGCAGGGGATACTTACAATGAGCAGTTCTTC. Translation gives CASSFAGDTYNEQFF.